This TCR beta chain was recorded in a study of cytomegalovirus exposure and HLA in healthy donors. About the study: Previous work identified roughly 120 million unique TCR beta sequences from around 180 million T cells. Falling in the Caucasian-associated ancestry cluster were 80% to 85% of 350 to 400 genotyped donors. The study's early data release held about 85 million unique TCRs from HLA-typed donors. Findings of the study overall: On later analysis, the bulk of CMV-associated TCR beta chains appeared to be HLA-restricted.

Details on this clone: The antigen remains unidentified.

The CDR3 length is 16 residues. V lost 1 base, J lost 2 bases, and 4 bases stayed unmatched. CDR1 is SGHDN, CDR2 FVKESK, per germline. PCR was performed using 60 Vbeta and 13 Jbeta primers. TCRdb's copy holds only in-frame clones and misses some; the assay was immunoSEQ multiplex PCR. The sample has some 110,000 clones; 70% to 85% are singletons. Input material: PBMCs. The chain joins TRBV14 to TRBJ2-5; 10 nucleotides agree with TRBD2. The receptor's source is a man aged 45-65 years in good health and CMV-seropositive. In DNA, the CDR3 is TGTGCCAGCAGCCAAGGGCTAGCGGGAGTACAAGAGACCCAGTACTTC. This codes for CASSQGLAGVQETQYF.